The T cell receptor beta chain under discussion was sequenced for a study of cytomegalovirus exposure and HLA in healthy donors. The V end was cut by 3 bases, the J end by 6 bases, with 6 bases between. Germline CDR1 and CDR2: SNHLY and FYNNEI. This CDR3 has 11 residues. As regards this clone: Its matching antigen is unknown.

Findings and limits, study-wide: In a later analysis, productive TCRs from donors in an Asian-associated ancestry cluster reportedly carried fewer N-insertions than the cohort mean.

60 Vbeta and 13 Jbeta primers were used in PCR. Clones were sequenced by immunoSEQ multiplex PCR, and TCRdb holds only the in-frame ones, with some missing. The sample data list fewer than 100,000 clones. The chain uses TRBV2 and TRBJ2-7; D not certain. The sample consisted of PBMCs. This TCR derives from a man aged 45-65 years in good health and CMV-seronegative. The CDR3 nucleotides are TGTGCCAGCAGTGAGTATCTCGAGCAGTACTTC. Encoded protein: CASSEYLEQYF.